These 9 T cell receptor beta chains came from one sample sequenced in a study of OX40 agonist ivuxolimab in advanced cancers. Produced via immunoSEQ multiplex PCR; TCRdb's table is partial and in-frame only. This sample has 85,000 to 100,000 clones; approximately 85% occur once, and the top ten carry approximately 0.22%. The input for sequencing was CD4+ or CD8+ T cells sorted from blood, taken in a trial of the OX40 agonist ivuxolimab. The receptors were gathered from an adult with an advanced solid tumor such as melanoma, head and neck, liver or kidney cancer.

The chain employs TRBV29-1 and TRBJ2-1; D is perhaps TRBD2 (7 bases). With 5 bases removed from V and 3 bases from J, the gap between germline ends came to 14 bases. The CDR3 contains 14 residues. In germline, CDR1 is SQVTM, CDR2 ANQGSEA. CDR3 protein: CSVTGRGNYNEQFF. CDR3 sequence (DNA): TGCAGCGTTACAGGGCGGGGGAACTACAATGAGCAGTTCTTC.

The rearrangement joins TRBV19 to TRBJ1-1; D unclear. The CDR3 is 13 residues long. CDR1 is LNHDA, CDR2 SQIVND, per germline (reference sequence). V dropped 6 bases and J dropped 0 bases, with 8 bases sitting between them. This CDR3 is CASSSYMNTEAFF. CDR3 in DNA: TGTGCCAGTAGCTCATACATGAACACTGAAGCTTTCTTT.

The gene calls are TRBV30 and TRBJ1-4; perhaps TRBD1 as D (5 bases). This CDR3 is 13 amino acids long. Germline V gene data show CDR1 as GTSNPN and CDR2 as SVGIG (reference sequence). Between the trimmed V and J ends, which lost 0 bases and 7 bases, there was a span of 9 bases. The CDR3 protein is CAWSVLGAEKLFF. Written as DNA, the CDR3 is TGTGCCTGGAGTGTACTCGGGGCTGAAAAACTGTTTTTT. Full variable domain (outside the CDR3, taken from reference TRBV30 and TRBJ1-4): SQTIHQWPATLVQPVGSPLSLECTVEGTSNPNLYWYRQAAGRGLQLLFYSVGIGQISSEVPQNLSASRPQDRQFILSSKKLLLSDSGFYLCAWSVLGAEKLFFGSGTQLSVL.

This clone appeared a few times. At one end the junction does not follow the germline gene, possibly because of a read error. The gene calls are TRBV7-7 and TRBJ1-1, with D possibly being TRBD1 (6 bases). Looked up from germline, CDR1 is SSHAT and CDR2 is FNYEAQ (reference sequence). This CDR3 has 13 residues. The CDR3 region is CASSRQENTEAFF. CDR3 nucleotides: TGTGCTAGCAGCCGACAGGAGAACACTGAAGCTTTCTTT.

In this sample, this clone turned up once. V gene TRBV4-3 combines with J gene TRBJ1-2; D ambiguous. This CDR3 is built from 17 residues. The V end lost 4 bases, the J end lost 4 bases, and 22 bases lay between the germline ends. Germline CDR1 reads LGHNA; CDR2 reads YSLEER. The chain's CDR3 is CASSRSRTLQNVYGYTF. The CDR3 region has the DNA TGCGCCAGCAGCCGGTCAAGAACGTTACAGAATGTCTATGGCTACACCTTC.

The rearrangement joins TRBV14 to TRBJ2-7, with D perhaps matching TRBD1 (6 bases). V gave up 4 bases and J gave up 6 bases, with 13 bases separating them. The CDR3 is 13 amino acids. Germline lookup yields CDR1 SGHDN and CDR2 FVKESK. Here the CDR3 reads CASSPNRVGEQYF. Written as DNA, the CDR3 is TGTGCCAGCAGCCCAAACAGGGTGGGCGAGCAGTACTTC.

V gene TRBV27 combines with J gene TRBJ1-5; D remains ambiguous. CDR1 and CDR2 (germline): MNHEY, SMNVEV (reference sequence). Trimming left V 6 bases short and J 1 base short, with 10 bases between. CDR3 length: 14 residues. The CDR3 nucleotides are TGTGCCAGCAGCCCAGAAGGAAGCAATCAGCCCCAGCATTTT. This gives the protein CASSPEGSNQPQHF.

The chain links TRBV10-3 to TRBJ2-3, with TRBD2 matching over 7 bases. CDR1 and CDR2 from the germline V gene are ENHRY and SYGVKD. Germline trimming cut 6 bases from V and 0 bases from J; bases unmatched to any gene: 3. The CDR3 consists of 14 residues. This chain's CDR3 is CAIRGLVSTDTQYF. Here the CDR3 DNA reads TGTGCCATCAGAGGACTAGTCAGCACAGATACGCAGTATTTT.

The chain uses TRBV4-3 and TRBJ2-7; 9 nucleotides agree with TRBD2. This CDR3 is built from 16 residues. The germline gives CDR1 LGHNA, CDR2 YSLEER. J was trimmed by 0 bases and V by 4 bases; bases with no gene match: 7. CDR3 in amino acids: CASSPTGLASSYEQYF. In DNA form, the CDR3 reads TGCGCCAGCAGCCCGACTGGACTAGCGAGCTCCTACGAGCAGTACTTC.